This TCR beta chain was sequenced in a study of identical twins. After template switching added a universal primer site, the resulting cDNA carried unique molecular identifiers. TCRdb recomputed calls from the 5' RACE reads with MiXCR, one row per CDR3 protein. The sample shows 1.5 million to 2 million distinct CDR3 sequences, around 33% of them seen only once. Trimming took 5 bases from V and 1 from J, leaving 13 bases between them. The CDR3 contains 15 residues. Germline CDR1 is SEHNR and CDR2 is FQNEAQ (reference sequence). Study-level findings and limits: Invariant T cells like MAIT and iNKT could partly confound the zero-insertion analyses. Twins showed weaker excess sharing in their beta out-of-frame sequences.

For this clonotype: Its antigen is undetermined.

The chain joins TRBV7-9 to TRBJ2-3; a possible D gene is TRBD1 (6 bases). The clonotype originates from a newborn girl in good health. What was sequenced was cord blood. CDR3 amino acids: CASSHGQPGTDTQYF. In DNA form, the CDR3 reads TGTGCCAGCAGCCACGGACAGCCTGGCACAGATACGCAGTATTTT. Full variable domain (remainder filled in from reference TRBV7-9 and TRBJ2-3): DTGVSQNPRHKITKRGQNVTFRCDPISEHNRLYWYRQTLGQGPEFLTYFQNEAQLEKSRLLSDRFSAERPKGSFSTLEIQRTEQGDSAMYLCASSHGQPGTDTQYFGPGTRLTVL.